Listed here are 30 T cell receptor beta chains from one sample, sequenced in a study of shared clonotypes between healthy human individuals. The repertoire was sequenced with immunoSEQ multiplex PCR; TCRdb's copy has only in-frame clones and lacks some. The table includes about 2.4 million clones, over 85% detected once. Material: naive CD4+ T cells from PBMCs. Subset of the sample: CD45RA+ positively selected. The receptors shown here come from a man aged 18 to 29 in good health. Some clones in this sample may be carry-over from other donors' samples.

The chain employs TRBV28 and TRBJ2-5; D could derive from TRBD1 or TRBD2 (5 bases each). The ends were cut back, 5 bases at V and 5 bases at J, with 12 bases in the middle. Germline V gene sequence: CDR1 MDHEN, CDR2 SYDVKM. The CDR3 loop spans 13 amino acids. CDR3 nucleotide sequence: TGTGCCAGCAGTGCTCCGGGACGGGAGACCCAGTACTTC. Amino acid sequence: CASSAPGRETQYF.

V is TRBV6-5 and J is TRBJ1-2; 8 nucleotides agree with TRBD1. The CDR3 length is 15 residues. J was trimmed by 4 bases and V by 5 bases; bases with no gene match: 9. The germline CDR1 and CDR2 sequences are MNHEY and SVGAGI. The CDR3 here is CASSLGQGPPYGYTF. CDR3 bases: TGTGCCAGCAGTCTCGGACAGGGACCCCCCTATGGCTACACCTTC.

The chain couples TRBV28 to TRBJ2-3, with 12 bases fitting TRBD2. From germline, CDR1 is MDHEN and CDR2 SYDVKM. With V trimmed by 1 base and J by 0 bases, 8 bases remained unmatched. The CDR3 covers 19 residues. CDR3 DNA: TGTGCCAGCAGTTTATACGGGCTAGCGGGAGGGCCTAGCACAGATACGCAGTATTTT. It translates to CASSLYGLAGGPSTDTQYF.

Only one count was recorded for this clone. The V gene is TRBV7-2, the J gene TRBJ2-7, with D possibly being TRBD1 or TRBD2 (6 bases each). The CDR3 is 15 amino acids. V lost 5 bases and J 1 base, leaving 15 bases between the germline ends. Germline V gives CDR1 SGHTA, CDR2 FQGNSA. Written as DNA, the CDR3 is TGTGCCAGCAGCCCCGACTGGGGGGCTTCCTACGAGCAGTACTTC. As protein: CASSPDWGASYEQYF.

The genes are TRBV30 and TRBJ2-7; D may be TRBD2 (5 bases). CDR3 length: 14 residues. Germline V lookup: CDR1 GTSNPN, CDR2 SVGIG (reference sequence). Trimming cost V 3 bases and J 7 bases, with 19 bases left between them. CDR3 amino acids: CAWRGGTLTGEQYF. CDR3 DNA sequence: TGTGCCTGGAGGGGTGGCACTCTAACGGGGGAGCAGTACTTC.

J is TRBJ1-2 and V is TRBV7-2; TRBD1 matches 7 bases. V lost 4 bases to trimming and J lost 3 bases; unmatched junction nucleotides: 8. Germline loops: CDR1 SGHTA, CDR2 FQGNSA. The CDR3 loop spans 15 amino acids. The CDR3 loop is CASSSRQGRDYGYTF. In DNA form, the CDR3 reads TGTGCCAGCAGCTCCCGACAGGGAAGGGACTATGGCTACACCTTC.

The chain is built from TRBV30 and TRBJ1-2, with D hard to call. This CDR3 spans 10 amino acids. Germline lookup yields CDR1 GTSNPN and CDR2 SVGIG (reference sequence). V was shortened by 1 base and J by 9 bases, with 6 bases between the two germline ends. Here the CDR3 reads CAWSGASYTF. DNA for the CDR3: TGTGCCTGGAGTGGGGCTAGCTACACCTTC.

This chain uses TRBV28 with TRBJ2-7, with no clear D. V lost 6 bases, J lost 7 bases, and 10 bases lay in between. This CDR3 is 11 amino acids long. CDR1 is MDHEN and CDR2 is SYDVKM in the germline V gene. This CDR3 is CASSTFWEQYF. CDR3 sequence (DNA): TGTGCCAGCAGCACCTTTTGGGAGCAGTACTTC.

The V call is TRBV5-1, the J call TRBJ1-5, with a weak D call TRBD1 (5 bases). Germline V gene lookup returns CDR1 SGHRS and CDR2 YFSETQ. CDR3 length equals 15 residues. Trimming took off 0 bases at V and 4 bases at J, with 11 bases between the two ends. The CDR3 DNA follows: TGCGCCAGCAGCTTGGTTCGGCAGGGTAATCAGCCCCAGCATTTT. It translates to CASSLVRQGNQPQHF.

In the case of this clone: The sample holds other DNA sequences that translate to the same CDR3. The chain recombines TRBV7-3 with TRBJ2-1; TRBD2 agrees at 14 bases. The CDR3 has 15 residues. Trimming at V came to 4 bases and at J to 6 bases, leaving 2 bases not matched to a gene. CDR1 is SGHTA and CDR2 is FQGTGA in the germline V gene. CDR3 in DNA: TGTGCCAGCAGCTCGGGACTAGCGGGAGTCAATGAGCAGTTCTTC. It yields the protein CASSSGLAGVNEQFF. Filled out from reference TRBV7-3 and TRBJ2-1, the complete variable domain reads GAGVSQTPSNKVTEKGKYVELRCDPISGHTALYWYRQSLGQGPEFLIYFQGTGAADDSGLPNDRFFAVRPEGSVSTLKIQRTERGDSAVYLCASSSGLAGVNEQFFGPGTRLTVL.

The chain links TRBV6-1 to TRBJ2-2; the match to TRBD1 covers 9 bases. J lost 2 bases, V lost 3 bases, and 4 bases had no gene match. The CDR3 is 16 residues long. CDR1 and CDR2 from the germline V gene are MNHNS and SASEGT. CDR3 sequence reads: CASSDMGQGNTGELFF. CDR3 DNA sequence: TGTGCCAGCAGTGATATGGGACAGGGAAACACCGGGGAGCTGTTTTTT.

The V call is TRBV27, the J call TRBJ2-3, with TRBD2 identical over 9 bases. The V segment lost 2 bases and the J segment 7 bases; nucleotides outside the gene matches: 10. The CDR3 contains 16 residues. CDR1 is MNHEY, CDR2 SMNVEV, per germline (reference sequence). CDR3 nucleotide sequence: TGTGCCAGCAGTTTAAGGCTAGCGGGGAGCATTTATACGCAGTATTTT. The encoded protein is CASSLRLAGSIYTQYF.

The gene calls are TRBV28 and TRBJ1-5; D gene uncertain. V lost 3 bases, J lost 5 bases, and 14 bases lay in between. Germline values: CDR1 MDHEN, CDR2 SYDVKM. The CDR3 has 15 amino acids. The CDR3 region is CASSFTGSGYQPQHF. In DNA, the CDR3 is TGTGCCAGCAGTTTTACTGGGTCGGGGTATCAGCCCCAGCATTTT.

This chain uses TRBV10-3 with TRBJ1-1; TRBD1 agrees at 7 bases. Germline CDR1 is ENHRY and CDR2 is SYGVKD. The CDR3 is 16 amino acids. Trimming removed 0 bases from V and 2 bases from J; junction bases left unmatched: 6. In DNA, the CDR3 is TGTGCCATCAGTGAGTCACAGGGGCGCATAAACACTGAAGCTTTCTTT. Amino acid sequence: CAISESQGRINTEAFF.

The CDR3 loop reads CASRATANYGYTF. Written as DNA, the CDR3 is TGTGCCAGCAGGGCGACAGCTAACTATGGCTACACCTTC. The chain recombines TRBV6-5 with TRBJ1-2, with D possibly TRBD1 on 5 matching bases. CDR1 is MNHEY, CDR2 SVGAGI, per germline. The CDR3 totals 13 residues. With 6 bases removed from V and 0 bases from J, the gap between germline ends came to 8 bases.

This chain joins TRBV2 and TRBJ1-4; D unresolved. CDR1 is SNHLY, CDR2 FYNNEI, per germline. The germline V and J ends were trimmed by 7 bases and 8 bases, with 8 bases remaining between them. The CDR3 is 11 amino acids. The CDR3 DNA follows: TGTGCCAGCAAGGTCTTCGAAAAACTGTTTTTT. Translating gives CASKVFEKLFF.

This chain uses TRBV19 with TRBJ1-4; 7 bases map to TRBD1. After removal of 5 bases from V and 3 bases from J, the junction contained 3 bases not matched to a gene. Germline V gives CDR1 LNHDA, CDR2 SQIVND (reference sequence). CDR3 length equals 14 residues. The CDR3 is CASSLRGPNEKLFF. The CDR3 nucleotides are TGTGCCAGTAGTTTGAGGGGGCCTAATGAAAAACTGTTTTTT.

V and J are TRBV5-1 and TRBJ2-7; 13 positions agree with TRBD2. This CDR3 is 18 amino acids long. Germline CDR1 reads SGHRS; CDR2 reads YFSETQ. The V and J ends lost 3 bases and 7 bases, in that order; junction bases with no gene match: 16. CDR3 DNA sequence: TGCGCCAGCAGCTCGACGGGACTAGCGGGATCTCGGGGGGGTGAGCAGTACTTC. This gives the protein CASSSTGLAGSRGGEQYF.

CDR3 nucleotide sequence: TGTGCCAGCAGCTTGTGGGGACTAGTTAGCTCAGGTGATACCGGGGAGCTGTTTTTT. As protein: CASSLWGLVSSGDTGELFF. The rearrangement links TRBV7-6 to TRBJ2-2, with 8 bases aligning to TRBD2. The trim removed 3 bases at V and 5 bases at J, leaving 17 bases unmatched. Germline V CDR1 and CDR2: SGHVS, FNYEAQ. The CDR3 extends over 19 amino acids. Combining the CDR3 with reference TRBV7-6 and TRBJ2-2 gives the whole variable domain GAGVSQSPRYKVTKRGQDVALRCDPISGHVSLYWYRQALGQGPEFLTYFNYEAQQDKSGLPNDRFSAERPEGSISTLTIQRTEQRDSAMYRCASSLWGLVSSGDTGELFFGEGSRLTVL.

Note on this clone: Distinct nucleotide sequences in the sample also encode this CDR3. This chain uses TRBV18 with TRBJ1-1; TRBD1 is a possible D gene (5 bases). The CDR3 runs 14 residues. Germline V lookup: CDR1 KGHSH, CDR2 LQKENI. The V end was cut by 2 bases, the J end by 1 base, with 8 bases between. Here the CDR3 reads CASSPGTANTEAFF. DNA of the CDR3: TGTGCCAGCTCACCAGGGACGGCGAACACTGAAGCTTTCTTT.

V usage is TRBV7-3 and J usage is TRBJ2-1; 8 nucleotides match TRBD2. The V gene end was trimmed by 0 bases and the J gene end by 7 bases; junction bases not matched to a gene: 8. There are 16 residues in the CDR3. Germline V CDR1 and CDR2: SGHTA, FQGTGA. CDR3 loop: CASSLTGTRGLNEQFF. CDR3 DNA sequence: TGTGCCAGCAGCTTAACGGGGACTAGGGGCCTTAATGAGCAGTTCTTC. Drawing the rest from reference TRBV7-3 and TRBJ2-1, the complete variable domain is GAGVSQTPSNKVTEKGKYVELRCDPISGHTALYWYRQSLGQGPEFLIYFQGTGAADDSGLPNDRFFAVRPEGSVSTLKIQRTERGDSAVYLCASSLTGTRGLNEQFFGPGTRLTVL.

The V call is TRBV5-1, the J call TRBJ2-3, with D tentatively TRBD2 (5 bases). Trimming shortened V by 1 base and J by 1 base, and 13 bases separated the two germline ends. The CDR3 contains 16 residues. CDR1 is SGHRS, CDR2 YFSETQ, per germline. The CDR3 spells CASSLYSGSGTDTQYF. The CDR3 DNA is TGCGCCAGCAGCTTGTACAGCGGATCCGGCACAGATACGCAGTATTTT.

This sequence joins TRBV30 and TRBJ2-1; 9 positions match TRBD2. This CDR3 region has 15 residues. In germline, CDR1 is GTSNPN, CDR2 SVGIG (reference sequence). V lost 0 bases, J lost 9 bases, and 9 bases stayed unmatched. The CDR3 DNA sequence: TGTGCCTGGAGTGTTCAGCCTAGCGGGATGGGTGAGCAGTTCTTC. It codes for CAWSVQPSGMGEQFF. The full variable domain, completed using reference TRBV30 and TRBJ2-1, is SQTIHQWPATLVQPVGSPLSLECTVEGTSNPNLYWYRQAAGRGLQLLFYSVGIGQISSEVPQNLSASRPQDRQFILSSKKLLLSDSGFYLCAWSVQPSGMGEQFFGPGTRLTVL.

This chain joins TRBV4-1 and TRBJ2-7, with D maybe TRBD1 (5 bases). CDR3 length: 15 residues. Germline V CDR1 and CDR2: MGHRA, YSYEKL. V lost 1 base, J lost 1 base, and 11 bases lay in between. This CDR3 is CASSQGWGGSYEQYF. The CDR3 DNA follows: TGCGCCAGCAGCCAAGGCTGGGGCGGATCCTACGAGCAGTACTTC.

The chain joins TRBV6-4 to TRBJ1-2; tentative D call: TRBD1 (6 bases). Germline values: CDR1 MRHNA, CDR2 SNTAGT. Trimming pared 0 bases from V and 3 bases from J, leaving 11 bases between. The CDR3 is 15 residues long. CDR3 in amino acids: CASSDSGRGYYGYTF. The DNA for the CDR3 is TGTGCCAGCAGTGACTCGGGCAGGGGCTACTATGGCTACACCTTC.

The CDR3 sequence is CATPGQPKCVKNIQYF. The CDR3 DNA reads TGCGCCACCCCGGGACAGCCTAAGTGTGTCAAAAACATTCAGTACTTC. The V and J genes are TRBV10-2 and TRBJ2-4, with 7 bases that match TRBD1. The CDR3 runs to 16 residues. V shed 10 bases, J shed 3 bases, and the junction held 15 bases outside the gene matches. Germline V CDR1 and CDR2: WSHSY, SAAADI.

V usage is TRBV18 and J usage is TRBJ1-2; TRBD1 might be the D (6 bases). V was clipped by 3 bases and J by 4 bases, with 15 bases between them. Germline V CDR1 and CDR2: KGHSH, LQKENI. The CDR3 covers 15 residues. The CDR3 region is CASSPKAGEPYGYTF. The CDR3 DNA reads TGTGCCAGCTCACCTAAGGCAGGGGAACCCTATGGCTACACCTTC.

This clone showed up just once. J is TRBJ2-7 and V is TRBV23-1, with D unclear. TRBV23-1 is reported as an ORF; its role is uncertain. The CDR3 sequence is 12 residues long. Trimming removed 8 bases at V and 3 bases at J, with 11 bases between. DNA for the CDR3: TGCGCCAGCCTACATCAAAACTACGAGCAGTACTTC. It is translated as CASLHQNYEQYF.

This clone was observed a single time. The chain recombines TRBV7-2 with TRBJ1-3; D ambiguous. Germline V gene data show CDR1 as SGHTA and CDR2 as FQGNSA. The CDR3 contains 15 residues. Trimming pared 1 base from V and 0 bases from J, leaving 7 bases between. CDR3 amino acids: CASSLVSRSGNTIYF. For the CDR3, the DNA is TGTGCCAGCAGCTTAGTGTCCCGCTCTGGAAACACCATATATTTT. Supplemented by reference TRBV7-2 and TRBJ1-3, the full variable domain reads GAGVSQSPSNKVTEKGKDVELRCDPISGHTALYWYRQSLGQGLEFLIYFQGNSAPDKSGLPSDRFSAERTGGSVSTLTIQRTQQEDSAVYLCASSLVSRSGNTIYFGEGSWLTVV.

The V gene is TRBV7-9, the J gene TRBJ2-4; 7 nucleotides match TRBD1. The CDR3 extends over 14 amino acids. J gave up 3 bases and V 4 bases, and 3 bases lay outside the gene matches. CDR1 is SEHNR, CDR2 FQNEAQ, per germline (reference sequence). In DNA, the CDR3 is TGTGCCAGCAGCTCGGGACAGCTCAAAAACATTCAGTACTTC. Amino acids: CASSSGQLKNIQYF.